Sequencing of this T cell receptor beta chain was carried out in a study of a mutant IDH1 vaccine in newly diagnosed glioma. Of note for this clone: Antigen: not known.

The CDR3 consists of 15 residues. The germline V gene has CDR1 WNHNN and CDR2 SYGVQD (reference sequence). V was shortened by 6 bases and J by 0 bases, with 15 bases between the two germline ends. Study-level findings and limits: Pseudoprogression appeared unlinked to shifts in leading peripheral T cell clonotypes. Vaccine-induced responses were seen in 93.3% of patients, spanning several MHC alleles.

Specified time point: baseline, week 1 (first vaccination visit). Treatment in this sample: pre-vaccination baseline after standard-of-care therapy. This table comes from immunoSEQ multiplex PCR, and its TCRdb copy is limited to in-frame clones, with some not included. The table includes 85,000 to 100,000 clones, about four fifths detected once. The receptor was derived from a man aged 40-49 years with glioma. The source material was PBMCs, sampled from a glioma patient treated with radiotherapy, temozolomide or both. The chain joins TRBV10-1 to TRBJ2-7; a weak D match, TRBD2 (6 bases). The CDR3 is CASRRGDGSSYEQYF. Here the CDR3 DNA reads TGCGCCAGCAGGCGTGGGGACGGGAGCTCCTACGAGCAGTACTTC.